The T cell receptor (beta chain) described here comes from a study of response to subunit inactivated influenza vaccine. General observations from the study: Authors proposed each seasonal influenza vaccination draws in few new T cells.

V was trimmed by 7 bases and J by 5 bases, leaving 17 bases between them. The CDR3 contains 14 residues. TCRdb re-called the RT-PCR reads through MiXCR, storing one row per CDR3 protein. Here the sample spans approximately 520,000 distinct CDR3 sequences, approximately 16% being singletons. This clonotype was counted between two and nine times. The antigen is undetermined. This chain links TRBV12-3 or TRBV12-4 with TRBJ1-2; a weak D match, TRBD1 (6 bases). The receptor comes from a man aged 45 to 75 who received an inactivated influenza vaccine. Sequencing was performed on CD4+ T cells sorted from PBMCs, taken less than 30 months after vaccination. Here the CDR3 DNA reads TGTGCCAGCACCAAAGGGGCAGGGGAGTATGGCTACACCTTC. This translates into CASTKGAGEYGYTF.